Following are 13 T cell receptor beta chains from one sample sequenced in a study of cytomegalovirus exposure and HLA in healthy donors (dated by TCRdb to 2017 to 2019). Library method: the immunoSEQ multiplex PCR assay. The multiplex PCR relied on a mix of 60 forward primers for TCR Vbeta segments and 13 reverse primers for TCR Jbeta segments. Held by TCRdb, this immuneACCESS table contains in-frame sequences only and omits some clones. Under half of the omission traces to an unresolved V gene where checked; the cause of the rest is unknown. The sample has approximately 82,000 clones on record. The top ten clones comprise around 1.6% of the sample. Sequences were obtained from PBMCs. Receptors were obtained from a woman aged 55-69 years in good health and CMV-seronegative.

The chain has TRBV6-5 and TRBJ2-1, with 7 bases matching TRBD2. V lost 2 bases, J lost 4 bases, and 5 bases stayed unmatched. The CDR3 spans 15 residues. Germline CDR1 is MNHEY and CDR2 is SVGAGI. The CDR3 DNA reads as TGTGCCAGCAGTTACGGCGGGAGTCCTTACAATGAGCAGTTCTTC. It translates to CASSYGGSPYNEQFF.

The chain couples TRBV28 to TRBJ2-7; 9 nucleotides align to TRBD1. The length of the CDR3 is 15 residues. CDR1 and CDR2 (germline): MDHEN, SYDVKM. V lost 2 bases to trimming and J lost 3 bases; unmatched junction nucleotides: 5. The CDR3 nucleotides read TGTGCCAGCAGTTTAATAGGACAGGGGATCTACGAGCAGTACTTC. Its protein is CASSLIGQGIYEQYF.

CDR3 region: CASSPGTGGGYTF. DNA for the CDR3: TGCGCCAGCAGCCCCGGGACAGGGGGTGGCTACACCTTC. The chain is built from TRBV5-1 and TRBJ1-2, with 11 bases lining up with TRBD1. Germline-derived CDR1 and CDR2 are SGHRS and YFSETQ. The length of the CDR3 is 13 residues. V dropped 4 bases and J dropped 7; count of bases not matched to a gene: 3. The full variable domain, rest sourced from reference TRBV5-1 and TRBJ1-2, is KAGVTQTPRYLIKTRGQQVTLSCSPISGHRSVSWYQQTPGQGLQFLFEYFSETQRNKGNFPGRFSGRQFSNSRSEMNVSTLELGDSALYLCASSPGTGGGYTFGSGTRLTVV.

CDR3 nucleotide sequence: TGCGCCAGCAGCTTGGTTGGAGCGGGAGGGCCCACAGATACGCAGTATTTT. This gives the protein CASSLVGAGGPTDTQYF. The chain uses TRBV5-1 and TRBJ2-3; 10 bases map to TRBD2. Germline V gene sequence: CDR1 SGHRS, CDR2 YFSETQ. The J segment lost 2 bases and the V segment lost 0 bases, leaving 6 bases of the junction unmatched. The CDR3 contains 17 residues.

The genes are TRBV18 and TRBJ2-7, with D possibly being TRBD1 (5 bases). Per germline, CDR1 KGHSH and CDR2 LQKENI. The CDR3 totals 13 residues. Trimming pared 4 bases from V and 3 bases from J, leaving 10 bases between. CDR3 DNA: TGTGCCAGCTCACTGGGGCTCTACTACGAGCAGTACTTC. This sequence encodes CASSLGLYYEQYF.

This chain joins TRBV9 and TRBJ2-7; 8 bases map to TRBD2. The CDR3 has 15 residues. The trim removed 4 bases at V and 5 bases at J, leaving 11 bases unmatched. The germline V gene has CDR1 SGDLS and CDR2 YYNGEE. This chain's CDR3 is CASSIRGAGVDEQYF. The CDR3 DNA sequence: TGTGCCAGCAGCATTCGGGGAGCGGGAGTTGACGAGCAGTACTTC.

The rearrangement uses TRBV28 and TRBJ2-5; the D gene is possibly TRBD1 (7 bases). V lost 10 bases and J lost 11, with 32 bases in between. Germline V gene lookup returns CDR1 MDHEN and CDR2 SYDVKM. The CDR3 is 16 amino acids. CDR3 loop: CAIYSSPGTGSGGQYF. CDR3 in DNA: TGTGCCATCTACTCCTCCCCCGGGACTGGATCAGGGGGTCAGTACTTC.

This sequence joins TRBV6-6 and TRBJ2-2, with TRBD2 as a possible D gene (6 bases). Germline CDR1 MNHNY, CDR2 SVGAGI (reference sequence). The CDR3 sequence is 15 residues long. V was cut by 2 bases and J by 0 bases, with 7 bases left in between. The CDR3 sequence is CASSYTGANTGELFF. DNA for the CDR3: TGTGCCAGCAGTTACACGGGGGCGAACACCGGGGAGCTGTTTTTT.

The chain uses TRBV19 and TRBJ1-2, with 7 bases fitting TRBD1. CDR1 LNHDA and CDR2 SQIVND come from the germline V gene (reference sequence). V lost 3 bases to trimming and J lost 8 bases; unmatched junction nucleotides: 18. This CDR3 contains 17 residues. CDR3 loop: CASSMQGQALVNRGYTF. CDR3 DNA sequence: TGTGCCAGTAGTATGCAAGGACAGGCTCTCGTTAACCGGGGCTACACCTTC.

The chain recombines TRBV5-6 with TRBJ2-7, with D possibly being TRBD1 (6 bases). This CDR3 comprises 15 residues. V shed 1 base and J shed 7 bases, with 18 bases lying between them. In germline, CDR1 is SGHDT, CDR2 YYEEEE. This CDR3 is CASSLLQGNSGEQYF. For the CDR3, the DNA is TGTGCCAGCAGCTTGTTACAGGGAAATTCGGGTGAGCAGTACTTC.

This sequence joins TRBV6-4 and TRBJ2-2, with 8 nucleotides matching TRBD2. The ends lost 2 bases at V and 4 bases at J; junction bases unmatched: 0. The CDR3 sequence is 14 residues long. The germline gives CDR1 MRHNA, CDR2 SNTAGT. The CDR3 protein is CASSDGTSTGELFF. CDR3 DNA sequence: TGTGCCAGCAGTGACGGGACTAGCACCGGGGAGCTGTTTTTT.

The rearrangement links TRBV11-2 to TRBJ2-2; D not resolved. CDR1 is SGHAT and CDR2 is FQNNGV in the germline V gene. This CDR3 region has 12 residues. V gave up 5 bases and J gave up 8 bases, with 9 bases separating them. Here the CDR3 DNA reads TGTGCCAGCAGCGCGTTGAGGGGGGAGCTGTTTTTT. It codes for CASSALRGELFF. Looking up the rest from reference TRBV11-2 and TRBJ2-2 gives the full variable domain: EAGVAQSPRYKIIEKRQSVAFWCNPISGHATLYWYQQILGQGPKLLIQFQNNGVVDDSQLPKDRFSAERLKGVDSTLKIQPAKLEDSAVYLCASSALRGELFFGEGSRLTVL.

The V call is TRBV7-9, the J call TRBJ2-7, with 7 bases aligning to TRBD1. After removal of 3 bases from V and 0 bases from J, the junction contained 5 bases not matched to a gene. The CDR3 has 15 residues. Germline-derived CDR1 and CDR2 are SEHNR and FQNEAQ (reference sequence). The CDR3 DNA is TGTGCCAGCAGCTTGTACGAGGGGGCCTCCTACGAGCAGTACTTC. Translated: CASSLYEGASYEQYF.